These 17 T cell receptor beta chains were all obtained from the same sample, sequenced in a study of T cell responses to AZD1222 COVID-19 vaccine. The data were produced by immunoSEQ multiplex PCR, yet TCRdb's version contains in-frame clones alone and is incomplete. The profile shows some 170,000 clones, around nine tenths of them singletons. Sequencing used peripheral blood, obtained on day 0 of AZD1222 vaccination. The receptors stem from an adult in good health.

This clone has a handful of counts. This chain connects TRBV2 to TRBJ2-1; TRBD2 agrees at 10 bases. V dropped 9 bases and J dropped 0; count of bases not matched to a gene: 11. Germline V gene sequence: CDR1 SNHLY, CDR2 FYNNEI. The CDR3 has 17 amino acids. CDR3 coding DNA: TGTGCCAGTCCCGGGACTAGCGACACGAGCTCCTACAATGAGCAGTTCTTC. This codes for CASPGTSDTSSYNEQFF. Using reference TRBV2 and TRBJ2-1 for the parts outside the CDR3, the full variable domain is EPEVTQTPSHQVTQMGQEVILRCVPISNHLYFYWYRQILGQKVEFLVSFYNNEISEKSEIFDDQFSVERPDGSNFTLKIRSTKLEDSAMYFCASPGTSDTSSYNEQFFGPGTRLTVL.

The rearrangement links TRBV5-1 to TRBJ2-3; 8 bases are shared with TRBD1. The germline gives CDR1 SGHRS, CDR2 YFSETQ. V lost 1 base and J lost 4; bases outside the gene matches: 8. CDR3 length: 16 residues. CDR3 sequence (DNA): TGCGCCAGCAGCTTGCCGGACAGGGATTGGGCAGATACGCAGTATTTT. Amino acid sequence: CASSLPDRDWADTQYF. The whole variable domain, remainder taken from reference TRBV5-1 and TRBJ2-3, is KAGVTQTPRYLIKTRGQQVTLSCSPISGHRSVSWYQQTPGQGLQFLFEYFSETQRNKGNFPGRFSGRQFSNSRSEMNVSTLELGDSALYLCASSLPDRDWADTQYFGPGTRLTVL.

This chain uses TRBV3-1 (or the pseudogene TRBV3-2) with TRBJ2-5; a possible D gene is TRBD1 (5 bases). Trimming took off 0 bases at V and 5 bases at J, with 25 bases between the two ends. Germline CDR1 and CDR2: LGHDT and YNNKEL (reference sequence). CDR3 length equals 19 residues. Written as DNA, the CDR3 is TGTGCCAGCAGCCAAGATCTACGGGTTCGGCAGGGTTGGACGGAGACCCAGTACTTC. Protein sequence: CASSQDLRVRQGWTETQYF.

V and J are TRBV6-6 and TRBJ2-1; 10 bases are a match to TRBD2. Trimming cost V 6 bases and J 5 bases; bases outside gene matches: 7. The germline V gene encodes CDR1 MNHNY and CDR2 SVGAGI (reference sequence). This CDR3 has 15 residues. The CDR3 DNA is TGTGCCAGCAGACCAACTAGCGGGATCCACAATGAGCAGTTCTTC. This sequence encodes CASRPTSGIHNEQFF.

This chain connects TRBV7-9 to TRBJ2-2; 10 positions match TRBD2. The CDR3 has 16 residues. V lost 5 bases, J lost 7 bases, and 10 bases stayed unmatched. The germline CDR1 and CDR2 sequences are SEHNR and FQNEAQ (reference sequence). The CDR3 coding sequence is TGTGCCAGCAGCCAATCCTCAAGCGGGAGGGGCGGGGAGCTGTTTTTT. Its translation is CASSQSSSGRGGELFF.

This chain connects TRBV12-3 or TRBV12-4 to TRBJ2-7, with no clear D. The CDR3 is 12 residues long. V dropped 5 bases and J dropped 3 bases, with 8 bases sitting between them. The CDR3, as DNA: TGTGCCAGCAGTATTATCGGCTACGAGCAGTACTTC. This encodes CASSIIGYEQYF.

The genes are TRBV19 and TRBJ2-7, with 10 bases fitting TRBD1. Per the germline V gene, CDR1 is LNHDA and CDR2 is SQIVND (reference sequence). Unmatched junction bases numbered 6, after V lost 5 bases and J lost 5 bases. The CDR3 sequence is 14 residues long. The CDR3 DNA follows: TGTGCCAGTAGTCCCGGGACAGGGGTACACGAGCAGTACTTC. It encodes CASSPGTGVHEQYF.

This chain uses TRBV2 with TRBJ1-6, with 12 bases aligning to TRBD1. The ends lost 5 bases at V and 9 bases at J; junction bases unmatched: 2. In germline, CDR1 is SNHLY, CDR2 FYNNEI. The CDR3 is made up of 14 amino acids. Here the CDR3 DNA reads TGTGCCAGCAGTAGGGACAGGGGGCGTTCACCCCTCCACTTT. Its protein is CASSRDRGRSPLHF. The full variable domain, completed using reference TRBV2 and TRBJ1-6, is EPEVTQTPSHQVTQMGQEVILRCVPISNHLYFYWYRQILGQKVEFLVSFYNNEISEKSEIFDDQFSVERPDGSNFTLKIRSTKLEDSAMYFCASSRDRGRSPLHFGNGTRLTVT.

The V call is TRBV9, the J call TRBJ1-5; D gene unclear. CDR1 and CDR2 from the germline V gene are SGDLS and YYNGEE. V dropped 4 bases and J dropped 6 bases, with 14 bases sitting between them. The length of the CDR3 is 14 residues. In DNA, the CDR3 is TGTGCCAGCAGCTCGGACGGGTCGGGTCAGCCCCAGCATTTT. This codes for CASSSDGSGQPQHF.

The rearrangement uses TRBV2 and TRBJ2-2, with D unresolved. The germline V gene has CDR1 SNHLY and CDR2 FYNNEI. V lost 5 bases and J 5 bases, leaving 3 bases between the germline ends. There are 11 residues in the CDR3. CDR3 sequence reads: CASSPTGELFF. The DNA of the CDR3 is TGTGCCAGCAGTCCAACCGGGGAGCTGTTTTTT.

The chain couples TRBV10-3 to TRBJ1-1; D gene uncertain. Germline V lookup: CDR1 ENHRY, CDR2 SYGVKD. V dropped 4 bases and J dropped 1 base, with 10 bases sitting between them. The CDR3 sequence is 14 residues long. The CDR3, as DNA: TGTGCCATCAGTGTCGCCGAAAGGAACACTGAAGCTTTCTTT. It translates to CAISVAERNTEAFF.

The CDR3 region is CASSSLMTGGYVQPQHF. In DNA form, the CDR3 reads TGTGCCAGCAGTTCACTTATGACAGGGGGTTATGTTCAGCCCCAGCATTTT. The gene calls are TRBV27 and TRBJ1-5; 9 bases are a match to TRBD1. V gave up 4 bases and J gave up 6 bases; unmatched junction bases: 13. Germline-derived CDR1 and CDR2 are MNHEY and SMNVEV (reference sequence). The CDR3 loop spans 17 amino acids.

This clone was found a few times. The chain recombines TRBV4-2 with TRBJ2-1, with D maybe TRBD1 (7 bases). V was cut by 0 bases and J by 8 bases, with 17 bases left in between. Germline CDR1 and CDR2: LGHNA and YNFKEQ. The CDR3 contains 16 residues. The CDR3 loop reads CASSQDLGLRGDEQFF. DNA for the CDR3: TGTGCCAGCAGCCAAGACTTAGGCCTCAGGGGGGATGAGCAGTTCTTC.

This clone was picked up one time. The rearrangement joins TRBV18 to TRBJ1-5, with a weak D call TRBD1 (5 bases). Looked up from germline, CDR1 is KGHSH and CDR2 is LQKENI. Deletions cut 2 bases from V and 8 bases from J, with 10 bases between. The CDR3 runs to 13 residues. The DNA of the CDR3 is TGTGCCAGCTCACCAGGGCGGGACGAGCCCCAGCATTTT. It is translated as CASSPGRDEPQHF.

The chain has TRBV2 and TRBJ1-6; TRBD1 is a possible D gene (6 bases). The V gene's germline CDR1 is SNHLY and CDR2 FYNNEI. The CDR3 runs to 14 residues. Trimming removed 8 bases at V and 6 bases at J, with 14 bases between. CDR3 sequence reads: CASGAGEANSPLHF. CDR3 coding DNA: TGTGCCAGCGGGGCAGGGGAAGCTAATTCACCCCTCCACTTT.

The V call is TRBV27, the J call TRBJ1-2; the D is unclear. The V gene's germline CDR1 is MNHEY and CDR2 SMNVEV (reference sequence). This CDR3 comprises 13 residues. V was cut by 1 base and J by 2 bases, with 5 bases left in between. The CDR3 nucleotides are TGTGCCAGCAGTTTATTCGGGAACTATGGCTACACCTTC. This sequence encodes CASSLFGNYGYTF.

The chain carries TRBV27 and TRBJ2-7; 7 positions match TRBD1. CDR1 is MNHEY and CDR2 is SMNVEV in the germline V gene (reference sequence). There are 14 residues in the CDR3. The trim removed 2 bases at V and 2 bases at J, leaving 3 bases unmatched. The CDR3 is CASSLGQATYEQYF. CDR3 in DNA: TGTGCCAGCAGTTTAGGACAGGCCACCTACGAGCAGTACTTC.